Listed below are T cell receptor beta chains from one sample, sequenced in a study of blood T cell repertoires in COVID-19. Clones were sequenced by immunoSEQ multiplex PCR, and TCRdb holds only the in-frame ones, with some missing. The sample contains fewer than 350,000 clones, 80% to 90% of which appear only once. Input material: peripheral blood. The receptors come from a woman aged 70-85 years with COVID-19, enrolled during active disease. CDR3s include the opening cysteine and the closing phenylalanine or tryptophan. A D gene is named only where the DNA matches it firmly. Clone size is given for some rows only: seen once, a few or many times, or a class if the clone is expanded.

-	TRBD1	TRBV6-1	TRBJ2-7	14	TGTGCCAGCAGTGAGCCGGGACAGGGTTACGAGCAGTACTTC	CASSEPGQGYEQYF
-	-	TRBV5-8	TRBJ2-6	16	TGTGCCAGCAGCTTGGACACCCTCTCTGGGGCCAACGTCCTGACTTTC	CASSLDTLSGANVLTF
once	TRBD1	TRBV19	TRBJ1-3	14	TGTGCCAGTAATCCACAGGGGAACGGAAACACCATATATTTT	CASNPQGNGNTIYF
-	-	TRBV10-3	TRBJ2-3	15	TGTGCCATCAGTGAGACGACACCAAGCACAGATACGCAGTATTTT	CAISETTPSTDTQYF
-	TRBD1	TRBV2	TRBJ1-1	14	TGTGCCAGCAGTGCCTCAGGGGGTGGCACTGAAGCTTTCTTT	CASSASGGGTEAFF
-	-	TRBV28	TRBJ1-5	16	TGTGCCAGCATCCCGATGGGGGCTGAGGGAAATCAGCCCCAGCATTTT	CASIPMGAEGNQPQHF
-	-	TRBV6-1	TRBJ2-7	13	TGTGCCAGCAGTGAAGTCACAGGCTACGAGCAGTACTTC	CASSEVTGYEQYF
once	-	TRBV4-3	TRBJ1-6	16	TGCGCCAGCAGCCAGGCGTGGGGACAAAAGAATTCACCCCTCCACTTT	CASSQAWGQKNSPLHF
-	-	TRBV5-1	TRBJ1-6	14	TGCGCCAGCAGCTTTTATCAGAATAATTCACCCCTCCACTTT	CASSFYQNNSPLHF
-	TRBD2	TRBV27	TRBJ2-3	15	TGTGCCAGCAGCCTTAGCGGGGGGGGCACAGATACGCAGTATTTT	CASSLSGGGTDTQYF
-	-	TRBV6-5	TRBJ1-2	15	TGTGCCAGCAGCCCCATTGGGGGCAACCTCTATGGCTACACCTTC	CASSPIGGNLYGYTF
-	TRBD1	TRBV10-3	TRBJ1-4	13	TGTGCCATCGCGGGGACAGCTAATGAAAAACTGTTTTTT	CAIAGTANEKLFF
-	TRBD1	TRBV28	TRBJ1-6	15	TGTGCCAGCAACCGCCCGGGACAGGGGAATTCACCCCTCCACTTT	CASNRPGQGNSPLHF
-	TRBD1	TRBV6-5	TRBJ1-5	13	TGTGCCAGCAGAAAGGGACAGGGCGGGACCCAGCATTTT	CASRKGQGGTQHF
once	TRBD2	TRBV7-2	TRBJ2-1	15	TGTGCCAGCAGCGTCCTGATAGCGGGGTCTGGTGAGCAGTTCTTC	CASSVLIAGSGEQFF
once	TRBD1	TRBV7-2	TRBJ1-6	14	TGTGCCAGCAGCGCTCCGGGACAGGGGCTACCCCTCCACTTT	CASSAPGQGLPLHF
-	TRBD1	TRBV6-6	TRBJ2-7	16	TGTGCCAGCAGTTACCGGGACAGGACGGCGGTGGACGAGCAGTACTTC	CASSYRDRTAVDEQYF
-	-	TRBV15	TRBJ2-3	14	TGTGCCACCAGCAGAGATAGAGACACAGATACGCAGTATTTT	CATSRDRDTDTQYF
-	-	TRBV3-1/TRBV3-2	TRBJ2-1	13	TGTGCCCCATATGCTAGCTCCTACAATGAGCAGTTCTTC	CAPYASSYNEQFF
-	-	TRBV24-1	TRBJ2-1	12	TGTGCCACCAGTGAGGCCCTCAATGAGCAGTTCTTC	CATSEALNEQFF
-	-	TRBV7-8	TRBJ2-2	16	TGTGCCAGCAGCTTGGAGGGGGCGCTTAGCACCGGGGAGCTGTTTTTT	CASSLEGALSTGELFF
-	-	TRBV9	TRBJ1-2	12	TGTGCCAGCAGTACGGGGGGGAGTGGCTACACCTTC	CASSTGGSGYTF
-	TRBD2	TRBV4-3	TRBJ2-2	18	TGCGCCAGCAGCCAAGACCTACTAGCGGGGGGGCCCACCGGGGAGCTGTTTTTT	CASSQDLLAGGPTGELFF
-	TRBD1	TRBV5-1	TRBJ2-1	15	TGCGCCAGCAGCTTAGGGACAGGGGGAGGCAATGAGCAGTTCTTC	CASSLGTGGGNEQFF
-	-	TRBV4-1	TRBJ2-7	15	TGCGCCAGCAGCCGCTCCTACGCGGGACCCTACGAGCAGTACTTC	CASSRSYAGPYEQYF
-	-	TRBV7-9	TRBJ2-4	14	TGTGCCAGCAGCCCAGATGGGGTAGGGGACATTCAGTACTTC	CASSPDGVGDIQYF
-	-	TRBV6-1	TRBJ1-2	12	TGTGCCAGCAGTGAAGCGTTCGGGGGGGACACCTTC	CASSEAFGGDTF
-	TRBD1	TRBV10-3	TRBJ1-1	17	TGTGCCATCAGTGAGTCAGGGGGGACAGGGGCGAACACTGAAGCTTTCTTT	CAISESGGTGANTEAFF
-	TRBD1	TRBV3-1/TRBV3-2	TRBJ1-4	15	TGTGCCAGCAGCCTCCTGACAGGGGCTAATGAAAAACTGTTTTTT	CASSLLTGANEKLFF
-	-	TRBV30	TRBJ2-7	13	TGTGCCTGGATGGTGACCCTTGAGGGCGAGCAGTACTTC	CAWMVTLEGEQYF
-	-	TRBV7-2	TRBJ2-3	15	TGTGCCAGCAGTCCCGGCGGGGGCCCCACAGATACGCAGTATTTT	CASSPGGGPTDTQYF
-	TRBD2	TRBV11-2	TRBJ2-7	16	TGTGCCAGCAGCTTAGGTAGGACTAGCCCTTCCTACGAGCAGTACTTC	CASSLGRTSPSYEQYF
-	-	TRBV5-5	TRBJ1-2	12	TGTGCCAGCAGTCGCGAGGAGACTGGCTACACCTTC	CASSREETGYTF
once	-	TRBV12-3/TRBV12-4	TRBJ1-1	13	TGTGCCAGCAGTCCGGGAAGGAACAGTGAAGCTTTCTTT	CASSPGRNSEAFF
-	-	TRBV19	TRBJ1-1	16	TGTGCCAGTAGTTTCTCCCGGGAGACAGCGAACACTGAAGCTTTCTTT	CASSFSRETANTEAFF